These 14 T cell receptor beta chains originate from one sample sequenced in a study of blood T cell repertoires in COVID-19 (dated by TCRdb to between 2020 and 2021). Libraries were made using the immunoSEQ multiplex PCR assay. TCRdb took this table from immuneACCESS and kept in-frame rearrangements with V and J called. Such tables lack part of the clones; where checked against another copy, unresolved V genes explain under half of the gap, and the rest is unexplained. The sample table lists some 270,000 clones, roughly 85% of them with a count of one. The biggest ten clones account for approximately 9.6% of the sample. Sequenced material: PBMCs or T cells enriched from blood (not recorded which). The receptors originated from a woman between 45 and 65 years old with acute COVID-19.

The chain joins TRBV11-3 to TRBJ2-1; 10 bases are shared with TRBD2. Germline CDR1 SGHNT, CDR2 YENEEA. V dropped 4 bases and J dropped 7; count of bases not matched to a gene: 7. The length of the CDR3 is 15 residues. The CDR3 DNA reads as TGTGCCAGCAGCTCTAGCGGGGGCCCGGGAAATGAGCAGTTCTTC. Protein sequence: CASSSSGGPGNEQFF.

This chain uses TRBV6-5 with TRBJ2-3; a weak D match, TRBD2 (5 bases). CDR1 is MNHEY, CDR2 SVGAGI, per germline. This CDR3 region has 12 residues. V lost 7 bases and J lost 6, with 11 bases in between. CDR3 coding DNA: TGTGCCAGCACCGAACGGAGGGATACGCAGTATTTT. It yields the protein CASTERRDTQYF.

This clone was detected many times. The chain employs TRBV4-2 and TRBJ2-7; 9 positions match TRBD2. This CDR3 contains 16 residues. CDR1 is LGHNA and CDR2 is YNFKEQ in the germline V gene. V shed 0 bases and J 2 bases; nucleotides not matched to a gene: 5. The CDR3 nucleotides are TGTGCCAGCAGCCAAGAGATTAGCGGGGGAGCCTACGAGCAGTACTTC. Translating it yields CASSQEISGGAYEQYF.

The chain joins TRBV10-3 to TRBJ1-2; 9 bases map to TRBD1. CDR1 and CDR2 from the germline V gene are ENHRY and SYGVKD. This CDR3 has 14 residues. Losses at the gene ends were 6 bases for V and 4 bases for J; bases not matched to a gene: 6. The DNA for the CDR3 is TGTGCCATCAGGAGTATGGACAGGGGCTATGGCTACACCTTC. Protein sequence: CAIRSMDRGYGYTF.

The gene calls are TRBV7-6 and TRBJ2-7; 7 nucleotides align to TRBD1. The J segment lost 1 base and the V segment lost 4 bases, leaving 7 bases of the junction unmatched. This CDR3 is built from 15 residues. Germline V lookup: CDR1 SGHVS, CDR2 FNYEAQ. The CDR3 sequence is CASSSSTGPSYEQYF. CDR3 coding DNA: TGTGCCAGCAGCTCCTCGACAGGGCCTTCCTACGAGCAGTACTTC. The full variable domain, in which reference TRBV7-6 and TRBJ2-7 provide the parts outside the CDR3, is GAGVSQSPRYKVTKRGQDVALRCDPISGHVSLYWYRQALGQGPEFLTYFNYEAQQDKSGLPNDRFSAERPEGSISTLTIQRTEQRDSAMYRCASSSSTGPSYEQYFGPGTRLTVT.

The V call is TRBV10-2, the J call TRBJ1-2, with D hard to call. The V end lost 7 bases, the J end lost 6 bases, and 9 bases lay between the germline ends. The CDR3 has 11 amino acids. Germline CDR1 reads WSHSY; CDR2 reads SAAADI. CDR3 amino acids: CASIGRDGYTF. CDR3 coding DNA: TGCGCCAGCATCGGTCGGGATGGCTACACCTTC.

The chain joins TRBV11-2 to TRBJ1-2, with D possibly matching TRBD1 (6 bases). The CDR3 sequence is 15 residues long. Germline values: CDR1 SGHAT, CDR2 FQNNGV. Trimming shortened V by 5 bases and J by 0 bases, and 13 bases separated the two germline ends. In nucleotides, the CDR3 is TGTGCCAGCAGCCATGGACAGAGCCCTAACTATGGCTACACCTTC. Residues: CASSHGQSPNYGYTF.

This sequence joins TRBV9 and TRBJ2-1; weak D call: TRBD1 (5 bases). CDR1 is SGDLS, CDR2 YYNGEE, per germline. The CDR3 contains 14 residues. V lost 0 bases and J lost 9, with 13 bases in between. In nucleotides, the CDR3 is TGTGCCAGCAGCGTAGTGGGCAGGGCCCCTGAGCAGTTCTTC. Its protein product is CASSVVGRAPEQFF.

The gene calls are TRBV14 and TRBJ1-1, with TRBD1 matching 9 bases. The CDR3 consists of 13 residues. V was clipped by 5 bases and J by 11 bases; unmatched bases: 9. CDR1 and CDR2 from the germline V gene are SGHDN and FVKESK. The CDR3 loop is CASSLKTGGAAFF. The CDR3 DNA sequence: TGTGCCAGCAGCTTGAAGACAGGGGGGGCGGCTTTCTTT.

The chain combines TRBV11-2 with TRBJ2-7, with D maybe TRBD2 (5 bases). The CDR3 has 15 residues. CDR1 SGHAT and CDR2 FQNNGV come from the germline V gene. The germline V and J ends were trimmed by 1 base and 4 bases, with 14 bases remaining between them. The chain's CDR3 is CASSLVRRGIYEQYF. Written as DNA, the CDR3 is TGTGCCAGCAGCTTAGTACGGCGAGGGATTTACGAGCAGTACTTC.

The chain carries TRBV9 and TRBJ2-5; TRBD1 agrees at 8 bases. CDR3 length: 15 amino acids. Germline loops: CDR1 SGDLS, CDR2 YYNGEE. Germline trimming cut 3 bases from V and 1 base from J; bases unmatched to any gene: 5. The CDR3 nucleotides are TGTGCCAGCAGCGCAGGACAGGGATTCCAAGAGACCCAGTACTTC. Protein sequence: CASSAGQGFQETQYF.

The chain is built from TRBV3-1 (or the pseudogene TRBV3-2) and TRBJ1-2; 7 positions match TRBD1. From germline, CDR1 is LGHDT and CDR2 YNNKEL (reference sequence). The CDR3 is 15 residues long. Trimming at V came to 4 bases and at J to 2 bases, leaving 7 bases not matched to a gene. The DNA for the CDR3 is TGTGCCAGCAGCCTAATTTCGGGACAGAACTATGGCTACACCTTC. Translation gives CASSLISGQNYGYTF.

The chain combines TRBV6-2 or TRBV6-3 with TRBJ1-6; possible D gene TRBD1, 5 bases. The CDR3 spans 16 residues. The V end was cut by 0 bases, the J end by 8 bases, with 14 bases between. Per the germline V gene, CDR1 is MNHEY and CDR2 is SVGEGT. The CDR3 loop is CASSYSGRGADSPLHF. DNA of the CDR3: TGTGCCAGCAGTTACTCTGGGAGGGGCGCGGATTCACCCCTCCACTTT.

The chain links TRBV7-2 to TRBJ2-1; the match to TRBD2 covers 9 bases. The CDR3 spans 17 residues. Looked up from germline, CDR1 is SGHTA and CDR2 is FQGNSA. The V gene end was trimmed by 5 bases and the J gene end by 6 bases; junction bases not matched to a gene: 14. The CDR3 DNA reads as TGTGCCAGCAGCACCGGACGGCGGGGGGGCTTTGGCAATGAGCAGTTCTTC. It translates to CASSTGRRGGFGNEQFF.